This T cell receptor (beta chain) was documented in a study of blood T cell repertoires in COVID-19. For the study at large: Both acute and convalescent COVID-19 samples were obtained from the United States, Italy and Spain. T cells, B-cell-depleted T cells, or PBMCs provided the cDNA or gDNA that served as material.

The sample holds a few counts of this clone. Trimming removed 5 bases at V and 0 bases at J, with 6 bases between. CDR3 length equals 13 residues. The V gene's germline CDR1 is LNHDA and CDR2 SQIVND (reference sequence). Patients from Seattle were sampled longitudinally, starting during active infection. Authors' processing steps: Estimation of nucleated cell counts relied on the amplification of reference gene primers. Method: immunoSEQ multiplex PCR; TCRdb's copy keeps in-frame clones and lacks some. V and J calls and clone size follow that table, whereas D and trimming were derived from the DNA. Counted here are about 150,000 clones, roughly 84% occurring once; the ten biggest clones make up about 0.63%.

This sequence joins TRBV19 and TRBJ2-3; no clear D gene. Source material: peripheral blood. This TCR was recovered from a man in his sixties with COVID-19, enrolled during active disease. CDR3 sequence: CASSLTSTDTQYF. The DNA for the CDR3 is TGTGCCAGTAGTTTGACTAGCACAGATACGCAGTATTTT.